These 8 T cell receptor beta chains came from one sample sequenced in a study of shared clonotypes between healthy human individuals. Only in-frame clones appear in the TCRdb table, and some are missing; sequencing was by immunoSEQ multiplex PCR. The sample includes hundreds of thousands of clones, less than 96% of them seen just once. Material for sequencing was naive CD4+ T cells sorted from blood. Stated subset: CD45RA+ positively selected. The origin of the receptors is a young woman in good health.

This chain connects TRBV28 to TRBJ2-7, with TRBD1 matching over 8 bases. Germline V gene lookup returns CDR1 MDHEN and CDR2 SYDVKM. The J segment lost 4 bases and the V segment lost 6 bases, leaving 5 bases of the junction unmatched. The CDR3 spans 13 residues. The CDR3 bases are TGTGCCAGCAGCCCGGGACAGGAATACGAGCAGTACTTC. Translated, it gives CASSPGQEYEQYF.

The chain uses TRBV6-6 and TRBJ2-1, with D perhaps given as TRBD1 or TRBD2 (6 bases each). Germline lookup yields CDR1 MNHNY and CDR2 SVGAGI (reference sequence). This CDR3 region has 12 residues. With 8 bases removed from V and 8 bases from J, the gap between germline ends came to 13 bases. CDR3: CASGKGGDEQFF. For the CDR3, the DNA is TGTGCCAGCGGAAAGGGGGGCGATGAGCAGTTCTTC.

This clone was seen just once. The chain employs TRBV28 and TRBJ2-5; 10 bases match TRBD2. V lost 5 bases, J lost 5 bases, and 11 bases stayed unmatched. CDR1 is MDHEN, CDR2 SYDVKM, per germline. This CDR3 has 16 amino acids. The CDR3 DNA reads TGTGCCAGCAGTCCCCTAGGAAGCGGGAGGGGGGAGACCCAGTACTTC. It is translated as CASSPLGSGRGETQYF.

The chain uses TRBV29-1 and TRBJ1-3; D call uncertain. The CDR3 is 15 amino acids. Trimming stripped 5 bases from V and 1 base from J, with 15 bases between. The germline V gene has CDR1 SQVTM and CDR2 ANQGSEA. For the CDR3, the DNA is TGCAGCGTTAAAGGCCGGCCCCGATCTGGAAACACCATATATTTT. Protein sequence: CSVKGRPRSGNTIYF.

The chain joins TRBV5-8 to TRBJ2-2; a possible D gene is TRBD2 (8 bases). This CDR3 region has 17 residues. Germline V gene data show CDR1 as SGHTS and CDR2 as YDEGEE. V dropped 4 bases and J dropped 4 bases, with 20 bases sitting between them. In nucleotides, the CDR3 is TGTGCCAGCAGCCGACAGGGAGATAGCGGGATCACCGGGGAGCTGTTTTTT. Translating gives CASSRQGDSGITGELFF.

The rearrangement joins TRBV10-2 to TRBJ2-7; D may be TRBD2 (6 bases). V lost 3 bases, J lost 6 bases, and 15 bases lay in between. Germline-derived CDR1 and CDR2 are WSHSY and SAAADI. The CDR3 contains 14 residues. CDR3 bases: TGCGCCAGCAGTGAAGGGCTAGCGAGCTTCGAGCAGTACTTC. It encodes CASSEGLASFEQYF.

The chain joins TRBV11-1 to TRBJ2-7; 11 positions match TRBD1. The ends lost 5 bases at V and 2 bases at J; junction bases unmatched: 5. Germline-derived CDR1 and CDR2 are SGHAT and FQDESV (reference sequence). CDR3 length equals 15 residues. CDR3 protein: CASSHGTGGTYEQYF. The CDR3 nucleotides are TGTGCCAGCAGCCATGGGACAGGGGGAACCTACGAGCAGTACTTC.

This clone was seen only once. This chain links TRBV19 with TRBJ2-7; 12 positions agree with TRBD2. V lost 4 bases, J lost 0 bases, and 7 bases stayed unmatched. The CDR3 covers 17 residues. Germline CDR1 reads LNHDA; CDR2 reads SQIVND (reference sequence). CDR3 region: CASSRGTSGHLSYEQYF. CDR3 coding DNA: TGTGCCAGTAGTAGGGGGACTAGCGGGCACCTCTCCTACGAGCAGTACTTC.